Presented here are 20 T cell receptor beta chains from one specimen sequenced in a study of regulatory T cells in long-lasting Graves disease. Arm-PCR of CDR3 regions with iRepertoire HTBI primers generated TCR beta libraries. Using its own MiXCR run on the multiplex PCR reads, TCRdb lists one record per CDR3 protein. Among 400,000 or so distinct CDR3 sequences listed, 20% were seen once. Time point given: persistent/refractory GD, antithyroid drugs over 5 years with positive TRAb. Isolated PBMC RNA provided the starting material for the TCR library. This specimen was peripheral blood mononuclear cells (PBMCs), taken when the disease was refractory, from a patient treated with antithyroid drugs. The receptors here all came from a female donor with Graves disease.

This clonotype was seen at least ten times. The J gene is TRBJ1-4, the V gene TRBV18, with D unresolved. The ends were cut back, 2 bases at V and 8 bases at J, with 3 bases in the middle. Germline values: CDR1 KGHSH, CDR2 LQKENI. The CDR3 has 11 residues. The CDR3 reads CASSPKEKLFF. In nucleotides, the CDR3 is TGTGCCAGCTCACCAAAGGAAAAACTGTTTTTT.

The chain employs TRBV29-1 and TRBJ1-1; D unclear. Looked up from germline, CDR1 is SQVTM and CDR2 is ANQGSEA. This CDR3 region has 11 residues. CDR3 sequence: CSSRPDTEAFF. The CDR3 nucleotides are TGCAGTAGCAGGCCCGACACTGAAGCTTTCTTT.

The V and J genes are TRBV7-9 and TRBJ2-7, with 7 bases that match TRBD1. Germline CDR1 is SEHNR and CDR2 is FQNEAQ (reference sequence). V lost 3 bases, J lost 4 bases, and 15 bases stayed unmatched. The CDR3 is 17 residues long. The CDR3 bases are TGTGCCAGCAGCTTCTTCGTCCTGACGGGACAGATTTACGAGCAGTACTTC. It yields the protein CASSFFVLTGQIYEQYF.

This sequence joins TRBV7-9 and TRBJ2-7; 8 nucleotides align to TRBD2. Trimming at V came to 1 base and at J to 3 bases, leaving 2 bases not matched to a gene. The CDR3 is made up of 14 amino acids. In germline, CDR1 is SEHNR, CDR2 FQNEAQ (reference sequence). The CDR3 loop reads CASSLGGGFYEQYF. CDR3 nucleotide sequence: TGTGCCAGCAGCTTAGGCGGGGGGTTCTACGAGCAGTACTTC.

This clonotype was seen ten or more times. This chain joins TRBV28 and TRBJ1-1, with a tentative D call TRBD1 (5 bases). Trimming took 3 bases from V and 0 from J, leaving 14 bases between them. The V gene's germline CDR1 is MDHEN and CDR2 SYDVKM. This CDR3 is 16 amino acids long. For the CDR3, the DNA is TGTGCCAGCAGTTTTAGCGCAGGGTTCATGAACACTGAAGCTTTCTTT. It translates to CASSFSAGFMNTEAFF.

This clonotype has just a few counts. This rearrangement joins TRBV19 to TRBJ2-7; no firm D call. There are 14 residues in the CDR3. Per the germline V gene, CDR1 is LNHDA and CDR2 is SQIVND (reference sequence). The V end lost 4 bases, the J end lost 1 base, and 11 bases lay between the germline ends. The CDR3 DNA reads as TGTGCCAGTAGTAGGTTTATTAGTTCCTACGAGCAGTACTTC. It specifies CASSRFISSYEQYF.

Comment on this clonotype: The junction shows a germline mismatch at one end, possibly a read error. The chain has TRBV5-1 and TRBJ2-7, with TRBD1 identical over 9 bases. The CDR3 length is 13 residues. In germline, CDR1 is SGHRS, CDR2 YFSETQ. The CDR3 DNA sequence: TGCACCAGCAGCGAAGGGACAGGGAGCGAGCAGTACTTC. Translating it yields CTSSEGTGSEQYF.

The chain uses TRBV12-3 or TRBV12-4 and TRBJ2-7; unclear D gene. CDR3 size: 13 residues. The V end lost 6 bases, the J end lost 2 bases, and 11 bases lay between the germline ends. The CDR3 here is CASRPDGPYEQYF. CDR3 sequence (DNA): TGTGCCAGCAGGCCAGATGGACCCTACGAGCAGTACTTC.

The sample holds many counts of this clonotype. The CDR3 DNA is TGTGCCAGCAGTGAGGGGGGGCTAGCGGGAGTCGAAGAGACCCAGTACTTC. Protein sequence: CASSEGGLAGVEETQYF. V gene TRBV5-6 combines with J gene TRBJ2-5, with 10 bases matching TRBD2. Germline-derived CDR1 and CDR2 are SGHDT and YYEEEE. The CDR3 has 17 residues. The trim removed 5 bases at V and 3 bases at J, leaving 13 bases unmatched.

This clonotype was seen ten or more times. The chain has TRBV28 and TRBJ1-1, with unresolved D. This CDR3 is 16 amino acids long. Germline V gene data show CDR1 as MDHEN and CDR2 as SYDVKM. V lost 3 bases and J lost 0, with 14 bases in between. This CDR3 reads CASSFDLIKMNTEAFF. CDR3 bases: TGTGCCAGCAGTTTCGACCTGATAAAAATGAACACTGAAGCTTTCTTT.

The chain uses TRBV9 and TRBJ2-5, with unresolved D. Trimming stripped 0 bases from V and 0 bases from J, with 6 bases between. Germline CDR1 SGDLS, CDR2 YYNGEE. CDR3 size: 14 residues. CDR3 sequence: CASSVGGYQETQYF. The DNA of the CDR3 is TGTGCCAGCAGCGTAGGCGGATACCAAGAGACCCAGTACTTC.

The V and J genes are TRBV4-3 and TRBJ2-7; TRBD2 agrees at 9 bases. Germline-derived CDR1 and CDR2 are LGHNA and YSLEER. Unmatched junction bases numbered 11, after V lost 0 bases and J lost 2 bases. The CDR3 is 18 amino acids. The CDR3 reads CASSQDTGGRGLTYEQYF. The CDR3 nucleotides read TGCGCCAGCAGCCAAGATACGGGCGGGAGGGGACTAACCTACGAGCAGTACTTC.

The table lists this clonotype with a few counts. This chain uses TRBV11-2 with TRBJ2-4; D is perhaps TRBD2 (5 bases). The V gene lost 4 bases and the J gene lost 2 bases, with 12 bases spanning the gap. The V gene's germline CDR1 is SGHAT and CDR2 FQNNGV. The CDR3 is 15 residues long. The CDR3 here is CASSSRVSSKNIQYF. For the CDR3, the DNA is TGTGCCAGCAGCTCGCGGGTATCCTCCAAAAACATTCAGTACTTC.

This clonotype turned up a few times. This rearrangement joins TRBV7-8 to TRBJ2-2; tentative D call: TRBD2 (6 bases). Trimming removed 10 bases from V and 5 bases from J, with 20 bases in between. This CDR3 spans 15 amino acids. Germline-derived CDR1 and CDR2 are SGHVS and FQNEAQ. CDR3 protein: CATSNGGPMTGELFF. The CDR3 coding sequence is TGTGCCACCTCTAATGGAGGGCCGATGACCGGGGAGCTGTTTTTT.

V gene TRBV27 combines with J gene TRBJ2-7; 7 bases line up with TRBD1. This CDR3 is 12 amino acids long. Germline CDR1 and CDR2: MNHEY and SMNVEV (reference sequence). The V gene end was trimmed by 10 bases and the J gene end by 3 bases; junction bases not matched to a gene: 6. The CDR3 loop reads CATSDRVYEQYF. DNA of the CDR3: TGTGCCACCTCCGACAGGGTCTACGAGCAGTACTTC.

The chain combines TRBV7-2 with TRBJ2-2, with TRBD1 matching over 7 bases. The CDR3 covers 15 residues. The V gene end was trimmed by 5 bases and the J gene end by 5 bases; junction bases not matched to a gene: 8. CDR1 SGHTA and CDR2 FQGNSA come from the germline V gene. The CDR3 bases are TGTGCCAGCAGCATGACAGGGCCCGCAACCGGGGAGCTGTTTTTT. This encodes CASSMTGPATGELFF.

Comments on this clonotype: This clone may be a read error of a much larger clone one base away. This chain uses TRBV10-2 with TRBJ2-7; D gene unclear. Germline CDR1 and CDR2: WSHSY and SAAADI. The CDR3 is 13 amino acids. Trimming took 7 bases from V and 5 from J, leaving 15 bases between them. The CDR3 sequence is CASTWPGSHEQYF. As DNA, the CDR3 is TGCGCCAGCACGTGGCCAGGTTCCCACGAGCAGTACTTC.

This clonotype was counted many times. The V gene is TRBV20-1, the J gene TRBJ2-6; D could derive from TRBD1 or TRBD2 (5 bases each). Looked up from germline, CDR1 is DFQATT and CDR2 is SNEGSKA (reference sequence). With 3 bases removed from V and 4 bases from J, the gap between germline ends came to 13 bases. The CDR3 has 15 amino acids. The CDR3 DNA is TGCAGTGCTAGTATGGGGGTTGTCGGGGCCAACGTCCTGACTTTC. Residues: CSASMGVVGANVLTF.

This clonotype was observed many times. J is TRBJ2-4 and V is TRBV6-2 or TRBV6-3; D might be TRBD2 (5 bases). The ends were cut back, 5 bases at V and 9 bases at J, with 20 bases in the middle. CDR1 MNHEY and CDR2 SVGEGT come from the germline V gene. CDR3 length: 15 amino acids. CDR3 amino acids: CASSEAAEPLFIQYF. DNA for the CDR3: TGTGCCAGCAGTGAAGCGGCGGAACCGTTGTTCATTCAGTACTTC.

Details on this clonotype: With a much larger clone just one base away, this may be a read error. This sequence joins TRBV27 and TRBJ2-5; D is possibly TRBD2 (7 bases). V shed 2 bases and J shed 11 bases, with 30 bases lying between them. The CDR3 extends over 18 amino acids. From germline, CDR1 is MNHEY and CDR2 SMNVEV (reference sequence). CDR3 protein: CASSLTEPGGGERDEQYF. In DNA, the CDR3 is TGTGCCAGCAGTTTAACCGAACCTGGGGGCGGGGAGCGGGATGAGCAGTACTTC.